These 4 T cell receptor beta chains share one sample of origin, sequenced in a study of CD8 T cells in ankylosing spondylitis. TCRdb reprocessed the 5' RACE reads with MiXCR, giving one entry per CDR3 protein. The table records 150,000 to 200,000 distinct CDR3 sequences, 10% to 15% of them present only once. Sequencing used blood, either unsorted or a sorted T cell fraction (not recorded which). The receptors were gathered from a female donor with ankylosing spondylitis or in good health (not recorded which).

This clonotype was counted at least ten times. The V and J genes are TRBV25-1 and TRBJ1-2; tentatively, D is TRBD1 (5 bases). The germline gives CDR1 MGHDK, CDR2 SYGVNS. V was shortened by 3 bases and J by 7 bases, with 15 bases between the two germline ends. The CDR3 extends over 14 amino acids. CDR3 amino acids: CASSDPGRRGGYTF. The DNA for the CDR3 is TGTGCCAGCAGTGATCCGGGGCGTCGGGGTGGCTACACCTTC.

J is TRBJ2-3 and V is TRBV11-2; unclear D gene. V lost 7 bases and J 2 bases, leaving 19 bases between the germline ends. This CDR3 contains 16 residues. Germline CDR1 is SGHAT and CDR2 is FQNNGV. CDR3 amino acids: CASTLDRAIFTDTQYF. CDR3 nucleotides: TGTGCCAGCACCCTCGACCGGGCGATATTCACAGATACGCAGTATTTT.

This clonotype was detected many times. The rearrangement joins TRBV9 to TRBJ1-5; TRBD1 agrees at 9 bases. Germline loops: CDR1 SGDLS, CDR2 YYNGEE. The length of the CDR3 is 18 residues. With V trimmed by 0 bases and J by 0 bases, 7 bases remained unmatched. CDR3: CASSVEDRGEYSNQPQHF. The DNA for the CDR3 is TGTGCCAGCAGCGTAGAGGACAGGGGCGAATATAGCAATCAGCCCCAGCATTTT.

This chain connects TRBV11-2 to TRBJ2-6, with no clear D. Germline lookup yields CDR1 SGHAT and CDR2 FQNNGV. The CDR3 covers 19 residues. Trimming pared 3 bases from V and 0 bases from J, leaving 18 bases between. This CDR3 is CASSFYSSLSNSGANVLTF. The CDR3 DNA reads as TGTGCCAGCAGCTTTTACAGCTCTTTATCCAACTCTGGGGCCAACGTCCTGACTTTC.